This T cell receptor beta chain was profiled in a study of cytomegalovirus exposure and HLA in healthy donors (TCRdb year 2017). The study in broad terms: An earlier analysis of several hundred of the donors reported approximately 300 Gb of sequence data and 117 million unique TCR beta sequences obtained from about 179 million T cells. In the later analysis, no new phenotypic data were used to find candidate immune exposures; instead, reliance was placed on TCR beta sequences and their occurrence across donors. The T cell repertoires of under 750 subjects were profiled by immunosequencing and related to cytomegalovirus serostatus. The genetic ancestry cluster associated with self-reported Caucasian donors included 65% to 90% of the 350 to 500 genotyped donors. High-throughput TCR immunosequencing, statistical association of individual TCRs with disease status, and machine learning were combined to predict cytomegalovirus infection status. An early release that covered 500 to 800 HLA-typed donors contained approximately 290 gigabases of sequencing data and tens of millions of unique TCR sequences. On average, about 240,000 unique TCR beta nucleotide sequences were sequenced per donor among about 400 genotyped donors of the cohort, with 15% to 20% of those sequences being non-productive. A later genetic analysis used genome-wide SNP genotypes for about 65% of the 666 donors, treating that subset as a discovery cohort. All discovery cohort repertoires had been generated using a single sequencing platform. The study aimed to test whether signatures of past pathogen exposure could be identified by cataloging public T cell receptors. Donor age, sex, ethnicity and CMV serostatus were collected together with the repertoire data. A later analysis re-examined previously published TCR beta repertoires from more than 600 donors and added high-resolution HLA genotyping to investigate patterns of TCR occurrence. Typing coverage differed by locus: A, B, C, DRB1 and DQB1 were typed in roughly 620-630 donors, DQA1 in roughly 510, DPA1 in around 580, and DPB1 in roughly 470. To decide whether each TCR beta V gene segment behaved as functional or pseudogenic, an earlier analysis of several hundred of the donors relied on high-throughput TCR beta sequencing. A separate validation cohort of roughly 120 different subjects was used in addition to the roughly 720-subject first cohort. Roughly five DR-DQ haplotypes were treated as single units for association and clustering because of strong linkage in the cohort. HLA typing covered class I and class II loci at four-digit resolution. Overall study results and their limits: The earlier analysis of approximately 560 of the donors excluded fewer than 20 rarely observed V segments, including chromosome 9 orphons, because counts were too low. HLA typing was unavailable for some donors at each locus, so association tests used only the typed subset. In vitro tests confirmed that a few of the cytomegalovirus-associated TCR beta chains recognize cytomegalovirus antigens. A later analysis found that most CMV-associated TCR beta chains appeared HLA-restricted, with HLA associations seemingly driven largely by CMV exposure. Linkage disequilibrium might explain the correlated functional status among segregating V segments, but an unknown experimental factor could not be ruled out. While some public TCRs were present in many individuals, most TCR sequences turned up only very rarely across donors. A total of some 180 TCR beta chains were listed by the study as associated with cytomegalovirus. Immune exposure information for the cohort was limited to CMV serostatus. In a later genetic analysis, a missense DCLRE1C variant was associated with V-gene and J-gene trimming of TCR beta chains, and the association was replicated in an independent cohort. Some IMGT-functional V segments, including TRBV6-2 and TRBV6-3, could not be distinguished by the 87-base-pair reads and were therefore excluded. The cohort was sequenced for TCR beta chains only, and without alpha or paired-chain data the features that could be detected were limited. When HLA alleles, especially DR and DQ, strongly co-occurred, attributing TCR associations to individual alleles was difficult. A later analysis associated 16,951 TCR beta sequences with specific HLA alleles at a false discovery rate of 0.05. A cluster of highly shared sequence variants was judged likely to represent a technical artifact of the sequencing pipeline. Presence/absence analyses assumed roughly uniform sequencing depth across donors, an assumption that may not hold. A later analysis found that HLA-associated TCR beta chains were more clonally expanded and had lower generation probabilities than equally common non-associated chains. In a later analysis, TCR association rates were found to vary across HLA loci, with the most associated TCRs seen for DRB1 alleles and the fewest for HLA-C alleles. In an earlier analysis of 500 to 650 of the donors, most TCR beta V segments appeared in productive rearrangements about 90% or about 30% of the time, broadly matching IMGT annotations. The authors suggested that the approach could potentially be extended to other disease states and immunological phenotypes. A further reported finding was that TCR beta sequences accurately predicted the HLA-A and HLA-B alleles for most subjects in the first cohort. A later analysis reported that several top co-occurrence clusters appeared linked to parvovirus B19, influenza, CMV and Epstein-Barr virus. According to a later genetic analysis, donors in an Asian-associated ancestry cluster had fewer N-insertions in productive TCRs than the approximately 630-donor mean. Cytomegalovirus status was reported to be diagnosed by the classifier with high specificity and sensitivity in both the original and validation cohorts.

With respect to this clone: The antigen this receptor binds is unknown. No much larger clone exists at a distance of one base, and base qualities are not known.

Preparation of the library involved the immunoSEQ multiplex PCR assay. For the multiplex PCR, a mixture combining 60 forward primers for TCR Vbeta segments and 13 reverse primers for TCR Jbeta segments was used. The CDR3 region of rearranged TCR beta genes was amplified from genomic DNA by a multiplex PCR assay. The Illumina HiSeq System was used to sequence the amplified TCR beta libraries as 87-base-pair reads. Turning to the authors' computational methods: A later analysis counted 75 million to 100 million unique TCR beta chains across the 640 or so repertoires, and some 11 million of these chains were shared by at least two donors. To remove PCR and sequencing errors, raw reads were error-corrected and collapsed into unique sequences using a nearest-neighbor algorithm that merged closely related sequences. To assign V, D and J gene segments, CDR3 sequences were aligned to IMGT reference sequences. Each retained sequence needed at least a six-nucleotide match to both a V gene segment and a J gene segment. Rearrangements were classified as productive when the CDR3 lacked stop codons and remained in frame with V and J, and all other rearrangements were classified as non-productive. CDR3 was defined according to IMGT convention as the region running from the second conserved V-encoded cysteine to the conserved J-encoded phenylalanine. Sequences without an unambiguous match to a single V gene segment were excluded from the earlier analysis of approximately 560 of the donors. In an earlier analysis of 587 of the donors, a V segment was called functional when productive rearrangements were above 56.7%, and segregating when the standard deviation between donors exceeded 5%. To diagnose cytomegalovirus status from the catalog of TCR beta chain sequences, a statistical classification framework was built. In a later analysis, TCR nucleotide sequences were compared against IMGT/GENE-DB human TR gene sequences so that V and J genes could be assigned. The TCRdist pipeline was used in a later analysis to assign CDR3 sequences and most-parsimonious VDJ recombination scenarios. In a later analysis, each TCR beta chain was defined by its CDR3 amino acid sequence together with its V-gene family, and reads lacking a unique V-gene family were excluded. To address suspected cross-contamination and a sequencing artifact, a later analysis removed 450 to 700 highly shared, low-generation-probability nucleotide sequences. In a later analysis, a clonal expansion index was calculated for each public chain from normalized within-repertoire ranks of inferred template counts. In a later analysis, generation probabilities were computed with a VDJ recombination model fitted to out-of-frame rearrangements, and the resulting probabilities were checked against IGoR. In a later analysis, TCR-TCR, TCR-HLA and TCR-CMV co-occurrence was scored with hypergeometric tests, and a repertoire-size bias correction was applied to TCR pairs. A later analysis estimated false discovery rates by permuting HLA or CMV assignments 20 times. A later analysis grouped co-occurring TCRs with DBSCAN, adding TCRdist sequence similarity when clustering within HLA-allele-positive subsets. Repertoires with fewer than 30,000 or more than 120,000 public chains, plus five repertoires with anomalous nucleotide sharing, were excluded from co-occurrence clustering. TCRdb provides this immuneACCESS table in a form limited to in-frame rearrangements. Some clones are lacking; in checked studies, under half of them reflect an unresolved V gene, and why the rest are absent is not known. The V and J calls and clone size are taken from that table; D and trimming were inferred from the DNA. The sample table shows about 120,000 clones, and approximately 80% are seen once. The biggest ten clones account for 1.4% to 1.5% of the sample.

The cohort comprised 710 or so healthy bone marrow donors. Cohort members were all nominally healthy when sampled, although unrecorded immune exposures were likely present. The donor tested CMV seronegative, placing the donor among the 350 or so seronegative members of the cohort. A peripheral blood sample was collected from each donor, and TCR beta sequencing was performed on peripheral blood mononuclear cells. Genomic DNA was extracted from the blood cell samples with the Qiagen DNeasy Blood Extraction Kit. Including cysteine and phenylalanine, the CDR3 has 13 amino acids. The kept DNA is CDR3 alone, 39 bases in frame from the first base. V drops 2 bases and J drops 1 base, leaving 5 bases in between. CDR1 and CDR2 are read off the germline V gene (reference sequence) as MNHEY and SMNVEV.

The rearranged segments are TRBV27 and TRBJ2-5; no confident D gene assignment can be made. This TCR was recovered from a female donor in good health and CMV-seronegative. The sample consisted of PBMCs. The CDR3 loop reads CASSLLGQETQYF. The bases read TGTGCCAGCAGTTTACTAGGCCAAGAGACCCAGTACTTC.